This T cell receptor (beta chain) was found in a study of response to subunit inactivated influenza vaccine. This clonotype was counted at least ten times. Its matching antigen is unknown. Via MiXCR, TCRdb re-called the RT-PCR reads, giving one row per CDR3 protein. The table lists hundreds of thousands of distinct CDR3 sequences, approximately 14% of them singletons, with less than 9% in the top ten. Study results and limitations: Every seasonal influenza vaccination brings in few new T cells, the authors suggested.

The CDR3 spans 14 residues. V lost 0 bases and J lost 4; bases outside the gene matches: 3. Germline V lookup: CDR1 DFQATT, CDR2 SNEGSKA (reference sequence). The material was PBMCs from blood, obtained approximately 15 days before vaccination. The clonotype comes from a man aged 45-65 years who received an inactivated influenza vaccine. The chain has TRBV20-1 and TRBJ2-3, with TRBD2 matching 8 bases. The CDR3 DNA reads as TGCAGTGCTAGAGATAGCGGGATAGCAGATACGCAGTATTTT. Translating gives CSARDSGIADTQYF.